This T cell receptor (beta chain) was retrieved from a study of blood T cell repertoires in COVID-19. Background on the study: Whether acute or convalescent, the COVID-19 samples came from the United States, Italy and Spain. In each case, the material was cDNA or gDNA derived from T cells, B-cell-depleted T cells, or PBMCs.

Under the authors' procedure: How many nucleated cells were present was estimated from reference gene primer amplification. Only in-frame clones appear in the TCRdb table, and some are missing; sequencing was by immunoSEQ multiplex PCR. The V and J calls and clone size come from that table; D and trimming were worked out from the DNA. The repertoire holds approximately 99,000 clones, with approximately 82% as singletons. Germline loops: CDR1 SGHTA, CDR2 FQGNSA. The length of the CDR3 is 15 residues. The V and J ends lost 7 bases and 8 bases respectively, with 23 bases between them. This clonotype originated in a woman in her seventies with acute or convalescent COVID-19. The chain has TRBV7-2 and TRBJ1-2; D unclear. Sequencing was done on a sample of peripheral blood. The CDR3 region is CASIERTALRRGYTF. The CDR3 DNA sequence: TGTGCCAGCATCGAGAGGACGGCCCTCCGGAGGGGCTACACCTTC.